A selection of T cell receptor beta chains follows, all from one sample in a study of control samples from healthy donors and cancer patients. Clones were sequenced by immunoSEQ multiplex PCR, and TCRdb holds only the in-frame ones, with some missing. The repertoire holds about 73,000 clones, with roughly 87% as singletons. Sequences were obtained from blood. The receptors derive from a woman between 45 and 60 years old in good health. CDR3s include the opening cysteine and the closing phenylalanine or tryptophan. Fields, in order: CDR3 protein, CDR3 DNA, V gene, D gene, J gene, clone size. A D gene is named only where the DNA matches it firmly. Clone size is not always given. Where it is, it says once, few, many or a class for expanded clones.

CDR3 protein: CASSPGPEYTDTQYF
CDR3 DNA: TGTGCCAGCAGCCCCGGACCGGAATACACAGATACGCAGTATTTT
V gene: TRBV7-2
D gene: NA
J gene: TRBJ2-3
clone size: NA

CDR3 protein: CASSRTSGSYEQYF
CDR3 DNA: TGTGCCAGCAGCCGGACTAGCGGGAGCTACGAGCAGTACTTC
V gene: TRBV4-2
D gene: TRBD2
J gene: TRBJ2-7
clone size: NA

CDR3 protein: CAISDPGTLDGNTIYF
CDR3 DNA: TGTGCCATCAGTGACCCTGGGACCTTGGATGGAAACACCATATATTTT
V gene: TRBV10-3
D gene: NA
J gene: TRBJ1-3
clone size: NA

CDR3 protein: CASSQEPTGPAKQFF
CDR3 DNA: TGTGCCAGCAGCCAAGAGCCCACGGGACCCGCAAAGCAGTTCTTC
V gene: TRBV3-1/TRBV3-2
D gene: NA
J gene: TRBJ2-1
clone size: NA

CDR3 protein: CASRIGQGYTGELFF
CDR3 DNA: TGTGCCAGCAGAATTGGACAGGGATACACCGGGGAGCTGTTTTTT
V gene: TRBV6-5
D gene: TRBD1
J gene: TRBJ2-2
clone size: NA

CDR3 protein: CASSLEGTDTQYF
CDR3 DNA: TGCGCCAGCAGCTTGGAAGGCACAGATACGCAGTATTTT
V gene: TRBV5-1
D gene: NA
J gene: TRBJ2-3
clone size: once

CDR3 protein: CASSQDFWNEQFF
CDR3 DNA: TGCGCCAGCAGCCAAGATTTTTGGAATGAGCAGTTCTTC
V gene: TRBV4-1
D gene: NA
J gene: TRBJ2-1
clone size: NA

CDR3 protein: CASSLGTELLNQPQHF
CDR3 DNA: TGTGCCAGCAGCCTCGGGACAGAACTACTTAATCAGCCCCAGCATTTT
V gene: TRBV11-2
D gene: TRBD1
J gene: TRBJ1-5
clone size: NA

CDR3 protein: CASSRVPGLYTDTQYF
CDR3 DNA: TGTGCCAGCAGTCGGGTACCGGGACTTTACACAGATACGCAGTATTTT
V gene: TRBV28
D gene: NA
J gene: TRBJ2-3
clone size: NA

CDR3 protein: CASSGGTALRKDTEAFF
CDR3 DNA: TGCGCCAGCAGCGGCGGGACAGCTCTAAGGAAGGACACTGAAGCTTTCTTT
V gene: TRBV5-1
D gene: TRBD1
J gene: TRBJ1-1
clone size: NA

CDR3 protein: CASDRGKGDGSPLHF
CDR3 DNA: TGTGCCAGTGACAGGGGAAAAGGGGATGGTTCACCCCTCCACTTT
V gene: TRBV6-1
D gene: TRBD1
J gene: TRBJ1-6
clone size: NA

CDR3 protein: CASSAGSGGWETQYF
CDR3 DNA: TGTGCCAGCAGCGCGGGCAGTGGGGGGTGGGAGACCCAGTACTTC
V gene: TRBV9
D gene: NA
J gene: TRBJ2-5
clone size: once

CDR3 protein: CASKGAGGPNRELFF
CDR3 DNA: TGTGCCAGCAAAGGGGCGGGAGGCCCCAACCGGGAGCTGTTTTTT
V gene: TRBV4-2
D gene: TRBD2
J gene: TRBJ2-2
clone size: once

CDR3 protein: CASSPFGGRDNEQFF
CDR3 DNA: TGTGCCAGCAGCCCTTTCGGGGGTCGGGACAATGAGCAGTTCTTC
V gene: TRBV28
D gene: NA
J gene: TRBJ2-1
clone size: NA

CDR3 protein: CASSQDWGAGGKETQYF
CDR3 DNA: TGCGCCAGCAGCCAAGATTGGGGGGCGGGAGGGAAAGAGACCCAGTACTTC
V gene: TRBV4-1
D gene: TRBD2
J gene: TRBJ2-5
clone size: NA

CDR3 protein: CASSLVRGTSGRITDTQYF
CDR3 DNA: TGCGCCAGCAGCTTGGTTCGCGGGACTAGCGGGAGAATCACAGATACGCAGTATTTT
V gene: TRBV5-1
D gene: TRBD2
J gene: TRBJ2-3
clone size: NA

CDR3 protein: CASSYDWDRWGNTEAFF
CDR3 DNA: TGTGCCAGCAGTTACGATTGGGACAGGTGGGGAAACACTGAAGCTTTCTTT
V gene: TRBV6-7
D gene: TRBD1
J gene: TRBJ1-1
clone size: NA

CDR3 protein: CASTPRGHTIYF
CDR3 DNA: TGTGCCAGCACCCCCCGGGGACACACCATATATTTT
V gene: TRBV12-3/TRBV12-4
D gene: NA
J gene: TRBJ1-3
clone size: NA

CDR3 protein: CASSKFLSGGSLNIQYF
CDR3 DNA: TGTGCCAGCAGCAAATTTCTTTCCGGCGGGAGTCTTAACATTCAGTACTTC
V gene: TRBV21-1
D gene: NA
J gene: TRBJ2-4
clone size: NA

CDR3 protein: CASRGSLFLEQYF
CDR3 DNA: TGTGCCAGCAGAGGTAGTCTTTTTCTCGAGCAGTACTTC
V gene: TRBV28
D gene: NA
J gene: TRBJ2-7
clone size: NA

CDR3 protein: CASSLSPTAGAEQYF
CDR3 DNA: TGCGCCAGCAGCTTGTCTCCGACAGCCGGGGCCGAGCAGTACTTC
V gene: TRBV5-1
D gene: NA
J gene: TRBJ2-7
clone size: NA

CDR3 protein: CASSQTEPQETQYF
CDR3 DNA: TGCGCCAGCAGCCAGACAGAGCCCCAAGAGACCCAGTACTTC
V gene: TRBV5-1
D gene: NA
J gene: TRBJ2-5
clone size: NA

CDR3 protein: CASSEAYTGTGIYNEQFF
CDR3 DNA: TGTGCCAGCAGTGAAGCTTATACCGGGACAGGGATCTACAATGAGCAGTTCTTC
V gene: TRBV6-1
D gene: TRBD1
J gene: TRBJ2-1
clone size: NA

CDR3 protein: CASSLRTRVGEKLFF
CDR3 DNA: TGTGCCAGCAGTCTCCGGACGAGGGTGGGCGAAAAACTGTTTTTT
V gene: TRBV28
D gene: NA
J gene: TRBJ1-4
clone size: once

CDR3 protein: CASSFSGGANEKLFF
CDR3 DNA: TGTGCCAGCAGCTTTTCCGGTGGCGCTAATGAAAAACTGTTTTTT
V gene: TRBV7-9
D gene: NA
J gene: TRBJ1-4
clone size: NA

CDR3 protein: CASSLARQGEFQPQHF
CDR3 DNA: TGTGCCAGCAGCTTAGCCAGACAGGGGGAGTTTCAGCCCCAGCATTTT
V gene: TRBV7-9
D gene: TRBD1
J gene: TRBJ1-5
clone size: NA

CDR3 protein: CASSILRPGGTDTQYF
CDR3 DNA: TGTGCCAGTAGTATTCTCCGTCCGGGTGGGACAGATACGCAGTATTTT
V gene: TRBV19
D gene: NA
J gene: TRBJ2-3
clone size: NA

CDR3 protein: CASSLGPGDTEAFF
CDR3 DNA: TGTGCCAGCAGCTTAGGGCCAGGAGACACTGAAGCTTTCTTT
V gene: TRBV7-9
D gene: NA
J gene: TRBJ1-1
clone size: NA

CDR3 protein: CASSPLDRGTEAFF
CDR3 DNA: TGTGCCAGCAGCCCCCTAGACAGGGGCACTGAAGCTTTCTTT
V gene: TRBV9
D gene: TRBD1
J gene: TRBJ1-1
clone size: NA

CDR3 protein: CASRPGTDSYEQYF
CDR3 DNA: TGTGCCAGCAGGCCCGGGACGGACTCCTACGAGCAGTACTTC
V gene: TRBV6-5
D gene: NA
J gene: TRBJ2-7
clone size: NA

CDR3 protein: CASSLSGGNEKLFF
CDR3 DNA: TGTGCCAGCAGCTTGTCCGGGGGTAATGAAAAACTGTTTTTT
V gene: TRBV5-4
D gene: NA
J gene: TRBJ1-4
clone size: NA

CDR3 protein: CASSTGNTEAFF
CDR3 DNA: TGTGCCAGCTCTACAGGAAACACTGAAGCTTTCTTT
V gene: TRBV18
D gene: NA
J gene: TRBJ1-1
clone size: NA

CDR3 protein: CASRGVARTSGRFYEQYF
CDR3 DNA: TGTGCCAGCAGGGGGGTCGCTCGGACTAGCGGCCGTTTCTACGAGCAGTACTTC
V gene: TRBV25-1
D gene: TRBD2
J gene: TRBJ2-7
clone size: NA

CDR3 protein: CAWRRDRGGYGYTF
CDR3 DNA: TGTGCCTGGAGGAGGGACAGGGGAGGTTATGGCTACACCTTC
V gene: TRBV30
D gene: TRBD1
J gene: TRBJ1-2
clone size: NA

CDR3 protein: CASSHGPTSGRVHEQFF
CDR3 DNA: TGCGCCAGCAGCCACGGCCCCACTAGCGGGAGGGTACATGAGCAGTTCTTC
V gene: TRBV5-1
D gene: TRBD2
J gene: TRBJ2-1
clone size: NA

CDR3 protein: CASSSGGYEQYF
CDR3 DNA: TGCGCCAGCAGCTCCGGCGGCTACGAGCAGTACTTC
V gene: TRBV5-1
D gene: NA
J gene: TRBJ2-7
clone size: NA

CDR3 protein: CASSPIGDRASGYTF
CDR3 DNA: TGTGCCAGCTCACCAATCGGTGACAGGGCTAGTGGCTACACCTTC
V gene: TRBV18
D gene: TRBD1
J gene: TRBJ1-2
clone size: NA

CDR3 protein: CASRPRGTGNTEAFF
CDR3 DNA: TGTGCCAGCAGGCCCAGAGGGACAGGGAACACTGAAGCTTTCTTT
V gene: TRBV5-4
D gene: TRBD1
J gene: TRBJ1-1
clone size: NA

CDR3 protein: CASSEEGGLNTEAFF
CDR3 DNA: TGTGCCAGCAGTGAAGAGGGGGGACTGAACACTGAAGCTTTCTTT
V gene: TRBV2
D gene: NA
J gene: TRBJ1-1
clone size: NA

CDR3 protein: CASSLGDRGAQETQYF
CDR3 DNA: TGCGCCAGCAGCTTAGGGGACAGGGGCGCCCAAGAGACCCAGTACTTC
V gene: TRBV5-1
D gene: TRBD1
J gene: TRBJ2-5
clone size: NA

CDR3 protein: CAWSVGSSGNTIYF
CDR3 DNA: TGTGCCTGGAGTGTAGGCAGCTCTGGAAACACCATATATTTT
V gene: TRBV30
D gene: NA
J gene: TRBJ1-3
clone size: NA

CDR3 protein: CASSQVSGRADEQFF
CDR3 DNA: TGTGCCAGCAGCCAAGTAAGCGGGAGGGCCGATGAGCAGTTCTTC
V gene: TRBV14
D gene: TRBD2
J gene: TRBJ2-1
clone size: once

CDR3 protein: CASSESAGARAQPQHF
CDR3 DNA: TGTGCCAGCAGTGAATCGGCGGGGGCAAGGGCTCAGCCCCAGCATTTT
V gene: TRBV6-1
D gene: NA
J gene: TRBJ1-5
clone size: few

CDR3 protein: CASSFRGLTNTGELFF
CDR3 DNA: TGCGCCAGCAGCTTCCGAGGACTCACGAACACCGGGGAGCTGTTTTTT
V gene: TRBV5-1
D gene: NA
J gene: TRBJ2-2
clone size: once

CDR3 protein: CASRPHPLGLAGGGEQYF
CDR3 DNA: TGTGCCAGCAGGCCGCACCCTTTGGGACTAGCGGGAGGCGGGGAGCAGTACTTC
V gene: TRBV2
D gene: TRBD2
J gene: TRBJ2-7
clone size: NA

CDR3 protein: CASSEFGPISGNTQYF
CDR3 DNA: TGCGCCAGCAGTGAGTTCGGGCCCATCTCGGGCAATACGCAGTATTTT
V gene: TRBV10-1
D gene: NA
J gene: TRBJ2-3
clone size: NA

CDR3 protein: CASTGTGLPRQGNTIYF
CDR3 DNA: TGTGCCAGTACCGGGACAGGGTTGCCGCGCCAGGGAAACACCATATATTTT
V gene: TRBV19
D gene: TRBD1
J gene: TRBJ1-3
clone size: NA

CDR3 protein: CSVEDGVSAGGIYEQYF
CDR3 DNA: TGCAGCGTTGAAGATGGTGTATCGGCAGGGGGCATCTACGAGCAGTACTTC
V gene: TRBV29-1
D gene: TRBD1
J gene: TRBJ2-7
clone size: NA

CDR3 protein: CASRGDGNYGYTF
CDR3 DNA: TGTGCCAGCAGAGGGGACGGAAACTATGGCTACACCTTC
V gene: TRBV27
D gene: NA
J gene: TRBJ1-2
clone size: NA

CDR3 protein: CASSLGLALTLEQFF
CDR3 DNA: TGTGCCAGCAGTCTGGGACTAGCGCTCACCTTAGAGCAGTTCTTC
V gene: TRBV28
D gene: TRBD2
J gene: TRBJ2-1
clone size: NA

CDR3 protein: CASSSGTKETQYF
CDR3 DNA: TGTGCCAGCAGCTCCGGGACGAAAGAGACCCAGTACTTC
V gene: TRBV3-1/TRBV3-2
D gene: NA
J gene: TRBJ2-5
clone size: NA